A selection of T cell receptor beta chains follows, all from one sample in a study of shared clonotypes between healthy human individuals. Libraries were prepared by immunoSEQ multiplex PCR; TCRdb keeps only in-frame clonotypes and omits some of them. This sample has some 1,100,000 clones, with 70% to 80% found just once. Material for sequencing was memory CD4+ T cells from PBMCs. All receptors come from a young man in good health. Some clones in this sample may be carry-over from other donors' samples. The CDR3 runs from the conserved cysteine through the conserved F or W. The order of the fields is J gene, CDR3 length, D gene, clone size, V gene, CDR3 protein, CDR3 DNA. The D gene is left open where the match is weak. The size field is filled for only some rows; it gives once, few, many or a size class.

J: TRBJ2-7; length: 15; D: -; size: -; V: TRBV13; CDR3: CASSLQGRLLDEQYF; DNA: TGTGCCAGCAGCTTACAGGGGCGCCTTCTCGACGAGCAGTACTTC
J: TRBJ2-7; length: 11; D: -; size: -; V: TRBV28; CDR3: CASSKLYEQYF; DNA: TGTGCCAGCAGTAAGCTCTACGAGCAGTACTTC
J: TRBJ2-5; length: 16; D: -; size: -; V: TRBV14; CDR3: CASSPYPQAAVETQYF; DNA: TGTGCCAGCAGCCCGTATCCACAGGCGGCGGTGGAGACCCAGTACTTC
J: TRBJ1-1; length: 15; D: -; size: many; V: TRBV2; CDR3: CASSDRGGVNTEAFF; DNA: TGTGCCAGCAGTGACAGGGGCGGAGTGAACACTGAAGCTTTCTTT
J: TRBJ2-3; length: 16; D: TRBD2; size: -; V: TRBV7-9; CDR3: CASSLMGLAGADTQYF; DNA: TGTGCCAGCAGCCTTATGGGACTAGCGGGAGCAGATACGCAGTATTTT
J: TRBJ2-3; length: 15; D: -; size: once; V: TRBV7-6; CDR3: CASSLSGSSTDTQYF; DNA: TGTGCCAGCAGCTTATCCGGATCTAGCACAGATACGCAGTATTTT
J: TRBJ1-5; length: 13; D: -; size: once; V: TRBV28; CDR3: CATGRGSNQPQHF; DNA: TGTGCCACCGGGCGGGGTAGCAATCAGCCCCAGCATTTT
J: TRBJ2-5; length: 17; D: TRBD2; size: -; V: TRBV10-3; CDR3: CAIRPGGLAGVGETQYF; DNA: TGTGCCATCAGGCCCGGGGGACTAGCGGGAGTCGGGGAGACCCAGTACTTC
J: TRBJ2-5; length: 12; D: -; size: -; V: TRBV11-2; CDR3: CASSLVSGTQYF; DNA: TGTGCCAGCAGCTTAGTATCAGGGACCCAGTACTTC
J: TRBJ2-3; length: 14; D: -; size: -; V: TRBV7-2; CDR3: CASSARRSTDTQYF; DNA: TGTGCCAGCAGCGCACGACGGAGCACAGATACGCAGTATTTT
J: TRBJ2-5; length: 13; D: -; size: -; V: TRBV7-3; CDR3: CASSSKDEETQYF; DNA: TGTGCCAGCAGCTCAAAAGACGAAGAGACCCAGTACTTC
J: TRBJ1-2; length: 16; D: -; size: -; V: TRBV21-1; CDR3: CASSKGPDPANYGYTF; DNA: TGTGCCAGCAGCAAAGGTCCAGACCCGGCAAACTATGGCTACACCTTC
J: TRBJ2-7; length: 13; D: TRBD2; size: -; V: TRBV5-1; CDR3: CASNGGSGSEQYF; DNA: TGCGCCAGCAACGGTGGTAGCGGGAGTGAGCAGTACTTC
J: TRBJ1-1; length: 15; D: -; size: -; V: TRBV7-2; CDR3: CASSPSGVGHTEAFF; DNA: TGTGCCAGCAGCCCCAGTGGGGTGGGGCACACTGAAGCTTTCTTT
J: TRBJ1-4; length: 15; D: -; size: -; V: TRBV6-1; CDR3: CASSDQGRGNEKLFF; DNA: TGTGCCAGCAGTGATCAGGGGCGGGGAAATGAAAAACTGTTTTTT
J: TRBJ2-1; length: 13; D: -; size: -; V: TRBV19; CDR3: CATQRGRGHEQFF; DNA: TGTGCCACCCAGAGAGGGAGAGGCCATGAGCAGTTCTTC
J: TRBJ1-3; length: 16; D: -; size: -; V: TRBV2; CDR3: CASSPRAPISGNTIYF; DNA: TGTGCCAGCAGTCCGAGGGCCCCGATCTCTGGAAACACCATATATTTT
J: TRBJ2-7; length: 15; D: -; size: -; V: TRBV7-9; CDR3: CASSYGGTVSYEQYF; DNA: TGTGCCAGCAGCTACGGGGGGACAGTCTCCTACGAGCAGTACTTC
J: TRBJ1-1; length: 13; D: -; size: few; V: TRBV5-4; CDR3: CASSLDPGGRAFF; DNA: TGTGCCAGCAGCCTAGACCCGGGGGGACGAGCTTTCTTT
J: TRBJ2-6; length: 15; D: -; size: -; V: TRBV10-3; CDR3: CAISEGASGANVLTF; DNA: TGTGCCATCAGTGAGGGGGCGTCAGGGGCCAACGTCCTGACTTTC
J: TRBJ2-7; length: 15; D: TRBD2; size: -; V: TRBV7-9; CDR3: CASSLGSGLAVEQYF; DNA: TGTGCCAGCAGTCTAGGGTCCGGACTAGCCGTCGAGCAGTACTTC
J: TRBJ2-7; length: 13; D: -; size: -; V: TRBV29-1; CDR3: CSVGTGDSYEQYF; DNA: TGCAGCGTTGGGACGGGGGACTCCTACGAGCAGTACTTC
J: TRBJ1-4; length: 16; D: -; size: -; V: TRBV7-8; CDR3: CASSLRRDKGGEKLFF; DNA: TGTGCCAGCAGCCTACGACGGGACAAAGGAGGGGAAAAACTGTTTTTT
J: TRBJ2-7; length: 14; D: TRBD2; size: few; V: TRBV10-1; CDR3: CASRPGLASYEQYF; DNA: TGCGCCAGCAGGCCGGGACTAGCGTCCTACGAGCAGTACTTC
J: TRBJ1-5; length: 14; D: TRBD1; size: -; V: TRBV2; CDR3: CASSDKGAGQPQHF; DNA: TGTGCCAGCAGTGACAAGGGGGCTGGCCAGCCCCAGCATTTT
J: TRBJ1-5; length: 14; D: -; size: few; V: TRBV30; CDR3: CAWSALRAHQPQHF; DNA: TGTGCCTGGAGTGCACTAAGGGCGCATCAGCCCCAGCATTTT
J: TRBJ1-3; length: 14; D: -; size: -; V: TRBV7-9; CDR3: CASRPPGIENTIYF; DNA: TGTGCCAGCAGGCCTCCCGGTATCGAAAACACCATATATTTT
J: TRBJ2-7; length: 16; D: TRBD1; size: -; V: TRBV4-1; CDR3: CASSQVSGTGGNEQYF; DNA: TGCGCCAGCAGCCAAGTATCCGGGACAGGGGGCAACGAGCAGTACTTC
J: TRBJ1-3; length: 15; D: -; size: -; V: TRBV30; CDR3: CAWRPLVGLGNTIYF; DNA: TGTGCCTGGAGGCCACTGGTGGGGCTCGGAAACACCATATATTTT
J: TRBJ1-2; length: 16; D: -; size: -; V: TRBV28; CDR3: CASSLYTSGEVGGYTF; DNA: TGTGCCAGCAGCCTCTACACTTCAGGGGAAGTAGGGGGCTACACCTTC
J: TRBJ1-5; length: 14; D: -; size: -; V: TRBV7-8; CDR3: CASSPWPREQPQHF; DNA: TGTGCCAGCAGCCCCTGGCCGAGAGAACAGCCCCAGCATTTT
J: TRBJ2-7; length: 13; D: -; size: -; V: TRBV4-1; CDR3: CASSQGLGYEQYF; DNA: TGCGCCAGCAGCCAAGGACTTGGCTACGAGCAGTACTTC
J: TRBJ2-5; length: 13; D: -; size: -; V: TRBV21-1; CDR3: CASSSPARETQYF; DNA: TGTGCCAGCAGCTCCCCCGCCAGGGAGACCCAGTACTTC
J: TRBJ2-3; length: 17; D: TRBD2; size: -; V: TRBV28; CDR3: CASSTPGGGPVTDTQYF; DNA: TGTGCCAGCAGTACCCCGGGCGGGGGGCCCGTAACAGATACGCAGTATTTT
J: TRBJ2-3; length: 13; D: -; size: many; V: TRBV27; CDR3: CASSPWGTFGQYF; DNA: TGTGCCAGCAGCCCCTGGGGGACCTTCGGGCAGTATTTT
J: TRBJ1-1; length: 13; D: -; size: -; V: TRBV11-2; CDR3: CASSLGGRTEAFF; DNA: TGTGCCAGCAGCTTGGGGGGACGGACTGAAGCTTTCTTT
J: TRBJ1-3; length: 17; D: -; size: -; V: TRBV15; CDR3: CATSRGRVGGSGNTIYF; DNA: TGTGCCACCAGCAGGGGGCGTGTAGGGGGCTCTGGAAACACCATATATTTT
J: TRBJ1-2; length: 13; D: -; size: once; V: TRBV28; CDR3: CASSLRGNYGYTF; DNA: TGTGCCAGCAGTTTAAGGGGTAACTATGGCTACACCTTC
J: TRBJ1-5; length: 15; D: -; size: -; V: TRBV28; CDR3: CASSLAGWGNQPQHF; DNA: TGTGCCAGCAGTTTAGCGGGGTGGGGCAATCAGCCCCAGCATTTT
J: TRBJ2-3; length: 13; D: -; size: -; V: TRBV5-8; CDR3: CASSTRPQATQYF; DNA: TGTGCCAGCAGCACCAGGCCGCAGGCTACGCAGTATTTT
J: TRBJ2-4; length: 14; D: TRBD1; size: -; V: TRBV7-3; CDR3: CASSSSGTENIQYF; DNA: TGTGCCAGCAGCTCATCCGGGACAGAAAACATTCAGTACTTC
J: TRBJ2-1; length: 14; D: -; size: -; V: TRBV7-9; CDR3: CASSYTSFHNEQFF; DNA: TGTGCCAGCAGCTACACTAGCTTTCACAATGAGCAGTTCTTC
J: TRBJ2-4; length: 15; D: -; size: -; V: TRBV27; CDR3: CASSGTAGRPAVQYF; DNA: TGTGCCAGCAGTGGGACGGCAGGGCGGCCTGCGGTCCAGTACTTC
J: TRBJ2-3; length: 14; D: TRBD2; size: -; V: TRBV19; CDR3: CASRKREVPDTQYF; DNA: TGTGCCAGCAGGAAGCGGGAGGTACCAGATACGCAGTATTTT